This note documents a single TCR beta chain sequence. Its antigen is as yet unknown. The sample belongs to a study of blood T cells in healthy people across ages. Study conclusions and caveats: Diversity of TCR beta per million T cells declined in a roughly linear way with age. Naive T cell percentage by flow cytometry tracked strongly with beta diversity. Aged donors had fewer naive CD4+ cells and lower diversity than long-lived donors.

This CDR3 spans 16 amino acids. For the second PCR, which ran for roughly 6 to 12 cycles, a sample-barcoded 5' primer and a J-beta primer mix were used. TCRdb redid the calling of the 5' RACE reads with MiXCR, one entry per CDR3 protein. The data hold about 570,000 distinct CDR3 sequences, with 25% to 30% observed a single time. The TCR originated in a woman aged 70-85 years in good health. The genes are TRBV21-1 and TRBJ2-7; TRBD1 reflects the table's D call only, with no check against the DNA. TRBV21-1 is given as a pseudogene. Input material: blood. CDR3 amino acids: CASSSPRAGVRYEQYF. CDR3 DNA sequence: TGTGCCAGCAGCTCTCCCCGGGCAGGGGTTCGCTACGAGCAGTACTTC.